Sequencing of this TCR beta chain was carried out in a study of cytomegalovirus exposure and HLA in healthy donors. Overall study findings and caveats: According to an earlier analysis, most TCR beta V segments yielded productive rearrangements about 87% or about 30% of the time. Some segments of the V type, notably TRBV6-2 and TRBV6-3, were excluded as indistinguishable.

This PCR relied on a set of 60 Vbeta primers and 13 Jbeta primers. The authors' processing: A follow-up analysis tallied 65 million to 80 million unique TCR beta chains, some 11 million shared. The method was immunoSEQ multiplex PCR; TCRdb's version includes in-frame clones alone and lacks a portion of them. For V, J and clone size, that table is used; D and trimming come from the DNA. Of 70,000 to 90,000 clones detected, roughly 61% appear once; the ten largest clones hold roughly 15%. Germline values: CDR1 MDHEN, CDR2 SYDVKM. The CDR3 is 11 amino acids. V was cut by 5 bases and J by 11 bases, with 12 bases left in between. Note on this clone: Its antigen is undetermined.

The clonotype originates from a woman aged 40 to 49 in good health and CMV-seropositive. Sequences were obtained from PBMCs. The genes are TRBV28 and TRBJ1-2, with D perhaps TRBD1 (6 bases). CDR3 sequence (DNA): TGTGCCAGCAGTCGACTTCAGGGGTACACCTTC. Protein sequence: CASSRLQGYTF.